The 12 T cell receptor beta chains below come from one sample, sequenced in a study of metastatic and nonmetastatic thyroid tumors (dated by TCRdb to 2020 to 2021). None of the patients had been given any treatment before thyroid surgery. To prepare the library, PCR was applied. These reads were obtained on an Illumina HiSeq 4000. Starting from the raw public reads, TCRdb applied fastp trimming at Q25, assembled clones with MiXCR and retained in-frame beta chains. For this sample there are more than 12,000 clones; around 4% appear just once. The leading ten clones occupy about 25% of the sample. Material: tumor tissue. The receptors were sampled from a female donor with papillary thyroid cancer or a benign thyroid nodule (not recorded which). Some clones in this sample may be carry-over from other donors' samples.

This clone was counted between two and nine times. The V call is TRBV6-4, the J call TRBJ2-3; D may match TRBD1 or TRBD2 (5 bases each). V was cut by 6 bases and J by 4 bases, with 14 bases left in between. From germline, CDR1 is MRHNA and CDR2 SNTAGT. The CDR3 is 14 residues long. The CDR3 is CASSDAGAADTQYF. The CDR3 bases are TGTGCCAGCAGCGACGCCGGGGCCGCAGATACGCAGTATTTT.

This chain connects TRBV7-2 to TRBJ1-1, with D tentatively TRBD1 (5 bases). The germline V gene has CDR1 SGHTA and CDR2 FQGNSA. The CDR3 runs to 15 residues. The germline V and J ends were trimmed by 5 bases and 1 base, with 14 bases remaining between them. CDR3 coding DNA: TGTGCCAGCAGCCTGGGTTGGGGACCGAACACTGAAGCTTTCTTT. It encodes CASSLGWGPNTEAFF.

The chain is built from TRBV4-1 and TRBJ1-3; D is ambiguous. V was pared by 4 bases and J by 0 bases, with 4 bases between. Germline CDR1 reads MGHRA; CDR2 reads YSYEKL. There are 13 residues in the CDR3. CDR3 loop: CASSPFSGNTIYF. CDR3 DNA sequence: TGCGCCAGCAGCCCGTTCTCTGGAAACACCATATATTTT.

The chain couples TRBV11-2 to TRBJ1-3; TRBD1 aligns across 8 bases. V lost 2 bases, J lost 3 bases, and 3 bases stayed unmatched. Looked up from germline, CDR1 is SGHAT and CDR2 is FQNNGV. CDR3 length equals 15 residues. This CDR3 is CASSLQGAVGNTIYF. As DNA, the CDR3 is TGTGCCAGCAGCTTACAGGGGGCCGTTGGAAACACCATATATTTT. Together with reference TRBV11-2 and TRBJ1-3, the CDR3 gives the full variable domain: EAGVAQSPRYKIIEKRQSVAFWCNPISGHATLYWYQQILGQGPKLLIQFQNNGVVDDSQLPKDRFSAERLKGVDSTLKIQPAKLEDSAVYLCASSLQGAVGNTIYFGEGSWLTVV.

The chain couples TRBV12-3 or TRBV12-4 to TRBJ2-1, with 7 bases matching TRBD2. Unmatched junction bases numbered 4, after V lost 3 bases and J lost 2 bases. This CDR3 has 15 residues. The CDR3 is CASSFAGVTYNEQFF. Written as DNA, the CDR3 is TGTGCCAGCAGTTTCGCGGGGGTGACCTACAATGAGCAGTTCTTC.

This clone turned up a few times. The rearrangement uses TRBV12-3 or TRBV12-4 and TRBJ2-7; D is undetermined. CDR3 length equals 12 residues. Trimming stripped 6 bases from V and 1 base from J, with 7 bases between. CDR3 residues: CASRMGSYEQYF. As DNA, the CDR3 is TGTGCCAGCAGGATGGGGTCCTACGAGCAGTACTTC.

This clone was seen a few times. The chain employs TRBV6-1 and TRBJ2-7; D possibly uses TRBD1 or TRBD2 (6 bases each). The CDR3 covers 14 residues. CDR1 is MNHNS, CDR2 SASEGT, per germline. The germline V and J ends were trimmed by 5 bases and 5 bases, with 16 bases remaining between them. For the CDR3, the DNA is TGTGCCAGCAGTCGGGGGTGGGGGGCGGACGAGCAGTACTTC. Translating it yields CASSRGWGADEQYF.

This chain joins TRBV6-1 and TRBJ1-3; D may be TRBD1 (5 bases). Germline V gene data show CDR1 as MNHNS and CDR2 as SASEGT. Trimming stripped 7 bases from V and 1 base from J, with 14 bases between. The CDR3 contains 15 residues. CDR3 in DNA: TGTGCCAGCACCCGCGCATCAGGGTCTGGAAACACCATATATTTT. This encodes CASTRASGSGNTIYF.

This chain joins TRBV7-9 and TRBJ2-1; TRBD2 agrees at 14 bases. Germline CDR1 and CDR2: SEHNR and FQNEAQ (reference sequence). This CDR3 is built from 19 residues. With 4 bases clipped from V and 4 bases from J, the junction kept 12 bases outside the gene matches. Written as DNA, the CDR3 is TGTGCCAGCAGCTGGACAGCAGGGACTAGCGGGAGAGGGTACAATGAGCAGTTCTTC. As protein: CASSWTAGTSGRGYNEQFF.

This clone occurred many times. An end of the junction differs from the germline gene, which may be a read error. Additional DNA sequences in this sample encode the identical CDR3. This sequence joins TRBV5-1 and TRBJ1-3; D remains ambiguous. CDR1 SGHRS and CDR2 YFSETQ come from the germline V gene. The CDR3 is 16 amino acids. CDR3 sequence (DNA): TGCGCCAGCAGCTTGCACCCGGTTAGCTCTAGAAACACCATATATTTT. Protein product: CASSLHPVSSRNTIYF. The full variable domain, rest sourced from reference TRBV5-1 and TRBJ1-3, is KAGVTQTPRYLIKTRGQQVTLSCSPISGHRSVSWYQQTPGQGLQFLFEYFSETQRNKGNFPGRFSGRQFSNSRSEMNVSTLELGDSALYLCASSLHPVSSRNTIYFGEGSWLTVV.

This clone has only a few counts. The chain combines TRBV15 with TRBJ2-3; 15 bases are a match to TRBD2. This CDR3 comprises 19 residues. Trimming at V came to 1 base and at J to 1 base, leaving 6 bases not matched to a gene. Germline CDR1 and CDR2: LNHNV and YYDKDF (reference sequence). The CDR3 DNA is TGTGCCACCAGCAGAGGGACTAGCGGGAGGGTAAGACGCACAGATACGCAGTATTTT. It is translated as CATSRGTSGRVRRTDTQYF.

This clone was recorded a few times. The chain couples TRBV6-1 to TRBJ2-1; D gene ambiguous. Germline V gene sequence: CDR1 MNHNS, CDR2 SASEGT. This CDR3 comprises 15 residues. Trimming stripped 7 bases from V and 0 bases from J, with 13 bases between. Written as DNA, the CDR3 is TGTGCCAGCAAGGGTCGCGGTAGCTCCTACAATGAGCAGTTCTTC. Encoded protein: CASKGRGSSYNEQFF.